What follows is one TCR beta chain and its context. The data were taken from a study of blood T cell repertoires in COVID-19. Clones were sequenced by immunoSEQ multiplex PCR, and TCRdb holds only the in-frame ones, with some missing. The sample lists around 78,000 clones; around 89% were seen once. CDR1 is LGHDT and CDR2 is YNNKEL in the germline V gene (reference sequence). This CDR3 has 14 amino acids. V lost 0 bases and J 3 bases, leaving 6 bases between the germline ends. Sequencing was done on a sample of PBMCs or T cells enriched from blood (not recorded which). This rearrangement joins TRBV3-1 (or the pseudogene TRBV3-2) to TRBJ1-5; D is unresolved. The TCR comes from a woman aged 50 to 60 with acute COVID-19. Here the CDR3 reads CASSQESLNQPQHF. Written as DNA, the CDR3 is TGTGCCAGCAGCCAAGAGAGTCTCAATCAGCCCCAGCATTTT.